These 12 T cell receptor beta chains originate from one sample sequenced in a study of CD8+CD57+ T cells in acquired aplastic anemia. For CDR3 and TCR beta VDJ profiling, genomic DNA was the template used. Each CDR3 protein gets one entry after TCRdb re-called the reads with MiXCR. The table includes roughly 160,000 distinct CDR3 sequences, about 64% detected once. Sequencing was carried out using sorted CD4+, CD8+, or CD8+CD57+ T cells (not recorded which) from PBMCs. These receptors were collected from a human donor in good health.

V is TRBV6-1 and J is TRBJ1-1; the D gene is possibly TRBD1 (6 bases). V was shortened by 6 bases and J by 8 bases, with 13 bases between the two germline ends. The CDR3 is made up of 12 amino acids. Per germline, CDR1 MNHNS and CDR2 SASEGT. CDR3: CASRDGQKEAFF. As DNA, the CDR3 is TGTGCCAGCAGGGATGGACAGAAAGAAGCTTTCTTT.

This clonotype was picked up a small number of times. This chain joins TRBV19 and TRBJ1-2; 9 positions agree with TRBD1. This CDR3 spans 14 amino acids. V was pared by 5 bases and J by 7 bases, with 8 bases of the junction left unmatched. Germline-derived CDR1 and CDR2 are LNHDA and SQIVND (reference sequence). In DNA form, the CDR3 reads TGTGCCAGTAGTCCCTCTGGGACAGGGACTGGCTACACCTTC. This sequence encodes CASSPSGTGTGYTF.

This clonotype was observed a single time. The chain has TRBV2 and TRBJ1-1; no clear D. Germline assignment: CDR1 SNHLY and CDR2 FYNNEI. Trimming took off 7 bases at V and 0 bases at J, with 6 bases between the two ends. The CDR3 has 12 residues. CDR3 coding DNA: TGTGCCAGCACGTTCATGAACACTGAAGCTTTCTTT. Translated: CASTFMNTEAFF.

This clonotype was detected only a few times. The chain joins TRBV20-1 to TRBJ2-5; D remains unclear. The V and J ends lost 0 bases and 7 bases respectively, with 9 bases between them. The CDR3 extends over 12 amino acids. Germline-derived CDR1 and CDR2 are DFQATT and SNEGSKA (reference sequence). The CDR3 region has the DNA TGCAGTGCTAGAGATGGACGGGCGACCCAGTACTTC. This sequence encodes CSARDGRATQYF.

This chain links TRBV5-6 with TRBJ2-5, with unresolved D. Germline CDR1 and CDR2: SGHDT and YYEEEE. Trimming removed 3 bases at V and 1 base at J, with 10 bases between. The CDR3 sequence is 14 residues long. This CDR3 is CASSWGRGQETQYF. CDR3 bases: TGTGCCAGCAGCTGGGGTCGAGGCCAAGAGACCCAGTACTTC.

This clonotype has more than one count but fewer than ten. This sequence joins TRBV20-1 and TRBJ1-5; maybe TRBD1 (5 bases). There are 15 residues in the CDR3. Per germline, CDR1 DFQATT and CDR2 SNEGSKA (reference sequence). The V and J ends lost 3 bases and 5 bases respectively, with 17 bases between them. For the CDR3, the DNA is TGCAGTGCTAGCCTCGAGGGGCAAGCACATCAGCCCCAGCATTTT. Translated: CSASLEGQAHQPQHF.

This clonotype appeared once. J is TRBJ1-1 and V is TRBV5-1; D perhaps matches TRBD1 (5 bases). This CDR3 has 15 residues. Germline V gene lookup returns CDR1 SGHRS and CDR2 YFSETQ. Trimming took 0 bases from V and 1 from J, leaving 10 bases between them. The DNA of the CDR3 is TGCGCCAGCAGCTTGGGGCGGCAGGGGAACACTGAAGCTTTCTTT. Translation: CASSLGRQGNTEAFF.

CDR3 coding DNA: TGTGCCAGCAGCCCTATAGACAGCGTGAACACTGAAGCTTTCTTT. This translates into CASSPIDSVNTEAFF. J is TRBJ1-1 and V is TRBV14, with D maybe TRBD1 (5 bases). Germline loops: CDR1 SGHDN, CDR2 FVKESK. The CDR3 is made up of 15 amino acids. Trimming pared 4 bases from V and 0 bases from J, leaving 12 bases between.

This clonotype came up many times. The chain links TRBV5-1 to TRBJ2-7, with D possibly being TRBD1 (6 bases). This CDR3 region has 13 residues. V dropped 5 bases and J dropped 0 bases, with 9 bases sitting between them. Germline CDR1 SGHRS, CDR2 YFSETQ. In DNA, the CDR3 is TGCGCCAGCAGTTGGGACATCTCCTACGAGCAGTACTTC. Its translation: CASSWDISYEQYF.

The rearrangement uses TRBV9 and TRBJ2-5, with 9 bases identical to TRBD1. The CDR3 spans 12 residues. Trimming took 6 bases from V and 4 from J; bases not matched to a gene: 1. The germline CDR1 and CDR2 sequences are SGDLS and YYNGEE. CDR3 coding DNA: TGTGCCAGCAAGGGACAGGGAGAGACCCAGTACTTC. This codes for CASKGQGETQYF.

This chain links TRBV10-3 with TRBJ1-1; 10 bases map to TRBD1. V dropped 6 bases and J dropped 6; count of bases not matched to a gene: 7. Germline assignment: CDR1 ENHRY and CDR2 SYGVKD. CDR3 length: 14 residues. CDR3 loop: CAIRSGQGISEAFF. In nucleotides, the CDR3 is TGTGCCATCAGATCGGGACAGGGGATCTCTGAAGCTTTCTTT.

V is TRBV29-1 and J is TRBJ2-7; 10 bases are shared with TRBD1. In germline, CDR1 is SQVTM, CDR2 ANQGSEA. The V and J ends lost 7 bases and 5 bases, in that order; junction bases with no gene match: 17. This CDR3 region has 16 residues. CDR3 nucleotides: TGCAGCGCCATTCACTCCCGGGACAGGGGTCGGGACGAGCAGTACTTC. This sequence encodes CSAIHSRDRGRDEQYF.